A selection of T cell receptor beta chains follows, all from one sample in a study of response to subunit inactivated influenza vaccine. TCRdb independently ran MiXCR on the RT-PCR reads; one entry per CDR3 protein. The data hold 550,000 to 650,000 distinct CDR3 sequences, with roughly 12% observed a single time. The material was PBMCs from blood, obtained on the day of vaccination. The receptors were gathered from a man between 50 and 59 years old who received an inactivated influenza vaccine. CDR3s include the opening cysteine and the closing phenylalanine or tryptophan. The D gene is left open where the match is weak. Expanded clones get a size class; other rows say once, few or many, or leave the size out.

cdr3_nt: TGTGCCAGCAGCCAAGATAGCTACTACGAGCAGTACTTC
cdr3_aa: CASSQDSYYEQYF
v_call: TRBV3-1
clone_size: -
j_call: TRBJ2-7
d_call: -

cdr3_nt: TGTGCCAGCGCCCCATTAGCGGGATGGTCCGATACGCAGTATTTT
cdr3_aa: CASAPLAGWSDTQYF
v_call: TRBV2
clone_size: -
j_call: TRBJ2-3
d_call: TRBD2

cdr3_nt: TGTGCCAGCAGTACCCCCGAGCAGTACTTC
cdr3_aa: CASSTPEQYF
v_call: TRBV28
clone_size: -
j_call: TRBJ2-7
d_call: -

cdr3_nt: TGTGCCAGCAGCCACCCCGGGCTAGCGGGAGAAGCAGATACGCAGTATTTT
cdr3_aa: CASSHPGLAGEADTQYF
v_call: TRBV6-2/TRBV6-3
clone_size: -
j_call: TRBJ2-3
d_call: TRBD2

cdr3_nt: TGCAGCGTAACGCAATATCCGGGACAGGGGGGCACAGATACGCAGTATTTT
cdr3_aa: CSVTQYPGQGGTDTQYF
v_call: TRBV29-1
clone_size: many
j_call: TRBJ2-3
d_call: TRBD1

cdr3_nt: TGTGCCATCAGGAGAGTCGGGACAGGAGACAATGAGCAGTTCTTC
cdr3_aa: CAIRRVGTGDNEQFF
v_call: TRBV10-3
clone_size: -
j_call: TRBJ2-1
d_call: TRBD1

cdr3_nt: TGCAGTGCTAGTGGTGAACATTCAACCAGCTACGAGAAGTACTTC
cdr3_aa: CSASGEHSTSYEKYF
v_call: TRBV20-1
clone_size: -
j_call: TRBJ2-7
d_call: -

cdr3_nt: TGTGCCAGCAGCTTTAAAGGGGTCAATGAGCAGTTCTTC
cdr3_aa: CASSFKGVNEQFF
v_call: TRBV5-4
clone_size: many
j_call: TRBJ2-1
d_call: -

cdr3_nt: TGTGCCACCAGTGATTCGGGTGCTAATGAGCAGTTCTTC
cdr3_aa: CATSDSGANEQFF
v_call: TRBV24-1
clone_size: many
j_call: TRBJ2-1
d_call: -

cdr3_nt: TGTGCCAGCAGTTTAGGACTTTCCAATCAGCCCCAGCATTTT
cdr3_aa: CASSLGLSNQPQHF
v_call: TRBV12-3/TRBV12-4
clone_size: many
j_call: TRBJ1-5
d_call: -

cdr3_nt: TGTGCCATCAGTGATAGGGGTGGACGTAACTACAATGAGCAGTTCTTC
cdr3_aa: CAISDRGGRNYNEQFF
v_call: TRBV10-3
clone_size: -
j_call: TRBJ2-1
d_call: -

cdr3_nt: TGTGCCAGCAGTATAATTGGGACAGGGGGTTTAACTGAAGCTTTCTTT
cdr3_aa: CASSIIGTGGLTEAFF
v_call: TRBV27
clone_size: few
j_call: TRBJ1-1
d_call: TRBD1

cdr3_nt: TGCAGTGCTAGTCGGCAGGGGGGGAACACCGGGGAGCTGTTTTTT
cdr3_aa: CSASRQGGNTGELFF
v_call: TRBV20-1
clone_size: few
j_call: TRBJ2-2
d_call: -

cdr3_nt: TGTGCCAGCAGCTTTTACCGGGACTACCGCTACGAGCAGTACTTC
cdr3_aa: CASSFYRDYRYEQYF
v_call: TRBV7-8
clone_size: -
j_call: TRBJ2-7
d_call: TRBD2

cdr3_nt: TGTGCCACCAGCCCAGGGGGGAGGTCCCTGGTCCTGACTTTC
cdr3_aa: CATSPGGRSLVLTF
v_call: TRBV24-1
clone_size: -
j_call: TRBJ2-6
d_call: -

cdr3_nt: TGCTGTGCTAGGGCCCAACAGGGGGGCAGCTCCTACGAGCAGTACTTC
cdr3_aa: CCARAQQGGSSYEQYF
v_call: TRBV20-1
clone_size: -
j_call: TRBJ2-7
d_call: TRBD1

cdr3_nt: TGCGCCAGCAGCTTGGATAGGTTGGGAGGACTAGCCGGGACGAGGGAGCAGTACTTC
cdr3_aa: CASSLDRLGGLAGTREQYF
v_call: TRBV5-1
clone_size: few
j_call: TRBJ2-7
d_call: TRBD2

cdr3_nt: TGCGCCAGCAGGTATACCGGCCCCCGAGGGACTGAAGCTTTCTTT
cdr3_aa: CASRYTGPRGTEAFF
v_call: TRBV5-1
clone_size: -
j_call: TRBJ1-1
d_call: -

cdr3_nt: TGTGCCAGCAGTCGGGACACTGAAGCTTTCTTT
cdr3_aa: CASSRDTEAFF
v_call: TRBV12-3/TRBV12-4
clone_size: many
j_call: TRBJ1-1
d_call: -

cdr3_nt: TGTGCCAGCAGTTCCCCGGGACAAAACTCCTACGAGCAGTACTTC
cdr3_aa: CASSSPGQNSYEQYF
v_call: TRBV6-5
clone_size: few
j_call: TRBJ2-7
d_call: -

cdr3_nt: TGTGCCAGCAGTTACCGGCGCCTCTATGGCTACACCTTC
cdr3_aa: CASSYRRLYGYTF
v_call: TRBV6-2/TRBV6-3
clone_size: many
j_call: TRBJ1-2
d_call: -

cdr3_nt: TGCGCCAGCAGACCTGGGGATCTCGGGGGAAACTCCTACGAGCAGTACTTC
cdr3_aa: CASRPGDLGGNSYEQYF
v_call: TRBV5-1
clone_size: -
j_call: TRBJ2-7
d_call: -

cdr3_nt: TGTGCCAGCAGCCAAGCAGCTACGAACACCGGGGAGCTGTTTTTT
cdr3_aa: CASSQAATNTGELFF
v_call: TRBV7-2
clone_size: -
j_call: TRBJ2-2
d_call: -

cdr3_nt: TGTGCCAGCAGCTTAGGGGGACTAGGAGGCAGGAACGAGCAGTACTTC
cdr3_aa: CASSLGGLGGRNEQYF
v_call: TRBV7-8
clone_size: many
j_call: TRBJ2-7
d_call: TRBD2

cdr3_nt: TGTGCCAGCAGCTTGTCTTGGGTAAATGGGGACACAGATACGCAGTATTTT
cdr3_aa: CASSLSWVNGDTDTQYF
v_call: TRBV5-6
clone_size: -
j_call: TRBJ2-3
d_call: -

cdr3_nt: TGCGCCAGCAGCCAAGATCGTATCGGTCGACTAGCGGGAAACACCGGGGAGCTGTTTTTT
cdr3_aa: CASSQDRIGRLAGNTGELFF
v_call: TRBV4-3
clone_size: -
j_call: TRBJ2-2
d_call: TRBD2

cdr3_nt: TGTGCCAGTTCCCAGAGTTTTACGAACACCGGGGAGCTGTTTTTT
cdr3_aa: CASSQSFTNTGELFF
v_call: TRBV6-1
clone_size: many
j_call: TRBJ2-2
d_call: -

cdr3_nt: TGCGCCAGCAGCTTGGGGACAGGGGGGCAAGAGACCCAGTACTTC
cdr3_aa: CASSLGTGGQETQYF
v_call: TRBV5-1
clone_size: few
j_call: TRBJ2-5
d_call: TRBD1

cdr3_nt: TGCGTCAGCAGCTCGGGACAGAGCTCCTACGAGCAGTACTTC
cdr3_aa: CVSSSGQSSYEQYF
v_call: TRBV5-1
clone_size: -
j_call: TRBJ2-7
d_call: TRBD1

cdr3_nt: TGTGCCAGCAGCCCACCCGGAGTAGCGGCATACAATGAGCAGTTCTTC
cdr3_aa: CASSPPGVAAYNEQFF
v_call: TRBV7-2
clone_size: -
j_call: TRBJ2-1
d_call: -

cdr3_nt: TGTGCCAGCAGCTTGGTCAACGACGAGCAGTACTTC
cdr3_aa: CASSLVNDEQYF
v_call: TRBV5-6
clone_size: -
j_call: TRBJ2-7
d_call: -

cdr3_nt: TGTGCCAGCAGCGTAGCGTTCAAGGATCAAGAGACCCAGTACTTC
cdr3_aa: CASSVAFKDQETQYF
v_call: TRBV9
clone_size: -
j_call: TRBJ2-5
d_call: -

cdr3_nt: TGTGCCAGTAGTACCTCAGGTGGGGCCGGGCAGCCCCAGCATTTT
cdr3_aa: CASSTSGGAGQPQHF
v_call: TRBV19
clone_size: few
j_call: TRBJ1-5
d_call: -

cdr3_nt: TGCGCCAGCAGCTCGGGACAGAATACTGAAGCTTTCTTT
cdr3_aa: CASSSGQNTEAFF
v_call: TRBV5-1
clone_size: many
j_call: TRBJ1-1
d_call: TRBD1

cdr3_nt: TGTGCCAGCAGCTTAGGCTTAGCGGGAGTTGAGGCAACGCAGTATTTT
cdr3_aa: CASSLGLAGVEATQYF
v_call: TRBV7-9
clone_size: -
j_call: TRBJ2-3
d_call: TRBD2

cdr3_nt: TGTGCCAGCAGTTACTCGAAAGGGTCTTACAATGAGCAGTTCTTC
cdr3_aa: CASSYSKGSYNEQFF
v_call: TRBV6-5
clone_size: many
j_call: TRBJ2-1
d_call: -

cdr3_nt: TGCGCCAGCAGCTTGGGGGGCCGAAACACAGATACGCAGTATTTT
cdr3_aa: CASSLGGRNTDTQYF
v_call: TRBV5-1
clone_size: -
j_call: TRBJ2-3
d_call: -

cdr3_nt: TGTGCCAGCAGCAAGGGGACAGGGTTCACTGAAGCTTTCTTT
cdr3_aa: CASSKGTGFTEAFF
v_call: TRBV6-1
clone_size: -
j_call: TRBJ1-1
d_call: TRBD1

cdr3_nt: TGTGCCAGCAGTTTAAGGGGACTAGCGGGACTTGAGCAGTTCTTC
cdr3_aa: CASSLRGLAGLEQFF
v_call: TRBV12-3/TRBV12-4
clone_size: -
j_call: TRBJ2-1
d_call: TRBD2

cdr3_nt: TGCGCCAGCAGCACGGGACTAGCGAACGCATTATACACAGATACGCAGTATTTT
cdr3_aa: CASSTGLANALYTDTQYF
v_call: TRBV10-2
clone_size: -
j_call: TRBJ2-3
d_call: TRBD2

cdr3_nt: TGTGCCAGTAGTATGTTACAGGGCCACGAGCAGTACTTC
cdr3_aa: CASSMLQGHEQYF
v_call: TRBV19
clone_size: few
j_call: TRBJ2-7
d_call: -

cdr3_nt: TGTGCCAGCAGCAAAACGGGACAGATCAATTCACCCCTCCACTTT
cdr3_aa: CASSKTGQINSPLHF
v_call: TRBV3-1
clone_size: -
j_call: TRBJ1-6
d_call: TRBD1

cdr3_nt: TGTGCCAGCAGCCAAGATTTAGCGGGCGCCAGGGAGACCCAGTACTTC
cdr3_aa: CASSQDLAGARETQYF
v_call: TRBV4-2
clone_size: many
j_call: TRBJ2-5
d_call: TRBD2

cdr3_nt: TGCGCCAGCAGCCAAGGAGGAGGGGGAAATACGCAGTATTTT
cdr3_aa: CASSQGGGGNTQYF
v_call: TRBV4-3
clone_size: -
j_call: TRBJ2-3
d_call: -

cdr3_nt: TGTGCCAGCAGTTTTGGCAGCTCCTACGAGCAGTACTTC
cdr3_aa: CASSFGSSYEQYF
v_call: TRBV12-3/TRBV12-4
clone_size: many
j_call: TRBJ2-7
d_call: -

cdr3_nt: TGTGCCAGCAGCACGATCCTCGGGACAGTGGGCACAGATACGCAGTATTTT
cdr3_aa: CASSTILGTVGTDTQYF
v_call: TRBV27
clone_size: -
j_call: TRBJ2-3
d_call: TRBD1

cdr3_nt: TGTGCCAGCAGACCCCTGGACAGGGTCCGAGATACGCAGTATTTT
cdr3_aa: CASRPLDRVRDTQYF
v_call: TRBV6-1
clone_size: -
j_call: TRBJ2-3
d_call: TRBD1

cdr3_nt: TGTGCCAGCAGTTTGGACAGGGTTCAAGAGACCCAGTACTTC
cdr3_aa: CASSLDRVQETQYF
v_call: TRBV5-1
clone_size: many
j_call: TRBJ2-5
d_call: TRBD1